This T cell receptor beta chain was captured in a study of T cells after yellow fever vaccination. UMIs and a universal primer site were added when TCR cDNA was made by 5'RACE template switching. Using its own MiXCR run on the 5' RACE reads, TCRdb lists one record per CDR3 protein. The profile covers approximately 340,000 distinct CDR3 sequences, with roughly 9.4% appearing a single time and around 17% taken by the ten largest. Overall study results and limits: Researchers cautioned that FACS-sorted repertoires could harbor abundant clonotypes contaminating from the bulk population.

Points on this clonotype: The target antigen is unknown.

With V trimmed by 4 bases and J by 9 bases, 11 bases remained unmatched. This CDR3 is 15 amino acids long. The specimen was PBMCs, collected on the day of the first yellow fever vaccination. This clonotype was sampled from a man younger than 35 who received the YFV17D yellow fever vaccine. The rearrangement joins TRBV12-3 or TRBV12-4 to TRBJ2-5; the match to TRBD1 covers 10 bases. CDR3 bases: TGTGCCAGCAGTTCGGCCGGGACAGGGGATACGGCCCAGTACTTC. It translates to CASSSAGTGDTAQYF.